This is a list of T cell receptor beta chains from one sample in a study of human T cells and chemical hapten exposure. Using its own MiXCR run on the RACE reads, TCRdb lists one record per CDR3 protein. The sample includes 35,000 to 50,000 distinct CDR3 sequences, over 9.5% of them seen just once. The source material was whole blood, sampled in connection with sensitization to the hapten diphenylcyclopropenone (DPC). These receptors all come from a young man with alopecia areata. Some clones in this sample may be carry-over from other donors' samples. Each CDR3 is given with its conserved first and last residue. D genes are given only for firm matches. Not all rows give a size; the values are once, few, many and, for expanded clones, a class.

d_call: .
v_call: TRBV28
clone_size: few
j_call: TRBJ2-1
cdr3_aa: CASSLTGLGQFF
cdr3_nt: TGTGCCAGCAGTTTGACGGGTTTGGGGCAGTTCTTC

d_call: .
v_call: TRBV7-8
clone_size: .
j_call: TRBJ2-7
cdr3_aa: CASSIAALTYEQYF
cdr3_nt: TGTGCCAGCAGCATCGCGGCGCTAACCTACGAGCAGTACTTC

d_call: .
v_call: TRBV20-1
clone_size: .
j_call: TRBJ1-1
cdr3_aa: CSARGMGASNTEAFF
cdr3_nt: TGCAGTGCTAGAGGGATGGGGGCGAGTAACACTGAAGCTTTCTTT

d_call: TRBD2
v_call: TRBV12-3/TRBV12-4
clone_size: many
j_call: TRBJ2-2
cdr3_aa: CASSLIISGRSAGELFF
cdr3_nt: TGTGCCAGCAGTCTTATCATTAGCGGGAGATCGGCCGGGGAGCTGTTTTTT

d_call: .
v_call: TRBV18
clone_size: few
j_call: TRBJ1-6
cdr3_aa: CASSPSGNSPLHF
cdr3_nt: TGTGCCAGCTCACCATCAGGAAATTCACCCCTCCACTTT

d_call: .
v_call: TRBV12-3/TRBV12-4
clone_size: .
j_call: TRBJ2-4
cdr3_aa: CASSLYRGNLAKNIQYF
cdr3_nt: TGTGCCAGCAGTTTATATCGCGGAAACTTAGCCAAAAACATTCAGTACTTC

d_call: TRBD2
v_call: TRBV4-3
clone_size: many
j_call: TRBJ2-3
cdr3_aa: CASSQGPLAGGGDTQYF
cdr3_nt: TGCGCCAGCAGCCAAGGTCCACTAGCGGGAGGTGGGGATACGCAGTATTTT

d_call: TRBD1
v_call: TRBV20-1
clone_size: many
j_call: TRBJ2-3
cdr3_aa: CSASSTGPQYF
cdr3_nt: TGCAGTGCTAGCTCGACAGGGCCGCAGTATTTT

d_call: .
v_call: TRBV18
clone_size: many
j_call: TRBJ1-2
cdr3_aa: CASSPRGREPNNYGYTF
cdr3_nt: TGTGCCAGCTCCCCTCGGGGGCGCGAACCCAATAACTATGGCTACACCTTC

d_call: TRBD1
v_call: TRBV10-3
clone_size: many
j_call: TRBJ2-7
cdr3_aa: CAISQPMTGAGEQYF
cdr3_nt: TGTGCCATCAGTCAGCCGATGACAGGGGCCGGTGAGCAGTACTTC

d_call: .
v_call: TRBV30
clone_size: many
j_call: TRBJ1-1
cdr3_aa: CAWRFGQGGVGTEAFF
cdr3_nt: TGTGCCTGGAGATTTGGGCAGGGCGGCGTGGGCACTGAAGCTTTCTTT

d_call: .
v_call: TRBV29-1
clone_size: .
j_call: TRBJ1-2
cdr3_aa: CSVEQTNYGYTF
cdr3_nt: TGCAGCGTTGAACAGACTAACTATGGCTACACCTTC

d_call: .
v_call: TRBV29-1
clone_size: .
j_call: TRBJ2-4
cdr3_aa: CSVREGDLGIQYF
cdr3_nt: TGCAGCGTACGCGAAGGGGATCTCGGCATTCAGTACTTC

d_call: TRBD2
v_call: TRBV7-6
clone_size: .
j_call: TRBJ2-1
cdr3_aa: CASSLGGNRGLAGGPSYRDEQFF
cdr3_nt: TGTGCCAGCAGCTTAGGGGGGAATAGGGGACTAGCGGGAGGTCCCTCGTACCGGGATGAGCAGTTCTTC

d_call: .
v_call: TRBV7-8
clone_size: many
j_call: TRBJ1-6
cdr3_aa: CASSLVQSSSSYNSPLHF
cdr3_nt: TGTGCCAGCAGCTTAGTCCAGTCTTCGAGCTCCTATAATTCACCCCTCCACTTT

d_call: .
v_call: TRBV11-2
clone_size: few
j_call: TRBJ2-1
cdr3_aa: CASSLDWSSHNEQFF
cdr3_nt: TGTGCCAGCAGCTTAGATTGGTCATCCCACAATGAGCAGTTCTTC

d_call: .
v_call: TRBV2
clone_size: medium-sized
j_call: TRBJ1-4
cdr3_aa: CASTALGHLGEEDEKLFF
cdr3_nt: TGTGCCAGTACCGCGCTGGGACACCTAGGCGAGGAGGATGAAAAACTGTTTTTT

d_call: .
v_call: TRBV4-2
clone_size: .
j_call: TRBJ2-6
cdr3_aa: CASSQAAIGRVSGANVLTF
cdr3_nt: TGTGCCAGCAGCCAAGCGGCAATAGGACGGGTCTCTGGGGCCAACGTCCTGACTTTC

d_call: .
v_call: TRBV10-3
clone_size: many
j_call: TRBJ2-3
cdr3_aa: CAISESRSQGADTQYF
cdr3_nt: TGTGCCATCAGTGAGTCCCGAAGTCAGGGAGCAGATACGCAGTATTTT

d_call: .
v_call: TRBV18
clone_size: many
j_call: TRBJ1-4
cdr3_aa: CASSPLETGSTFF
cdr3_nt: TGTGCCAGCTCACCACTCGAAACAGGGTCCACGTTTTTT

d_call: TRBD1
v_call: TRBV7-3
clone_size: few
j_call: TRBJ2-1
cdr3_aa: CASSRGTGDNEQFF
cdr3_nt: TGTGCCAGCAGCCGGGGGACAGGCGACAATGAGCAGTTCTTC

d_call: .
v_call: TRBV6-2/TRBV6-3
clone_size: many
j_call: TRBJ2-1
cdr3_aa: CASRALGNYNEQFF
cdr3_nt: TGTGCCAGCAGGGCACTAGGAAATTACAATGAGCAGTTCTTC

d_call: .
v_call: TRBV9
clone_size: .
j_call: TRBJ2-1
cdr3_aa: CASSVDRNEQFF
cdr3_nt: TGTGCCAGCAGCGTAGACAGGAATGAGCAGTTCTTC

d_call: .
v_call: TRBV29-1
clone_size: many
j_call: TRBJ2-1
cdr3_aa: CSVRGLGLDNNEQFF
cdr3_nt: TGCAGCGTAAGGGGGCTGGGACTAGATAACAATGAGCAGTTCTTC

d_call: .
v_call: TRBV18
clone_size: many
j_call: TRBJ1-1
cdr3_aa: CASSPMGGGDTEAFF
cdr3_nt: TGTGCCAGCTCACCAATGGGGGGAGGGGACACTGAAGCTTTCTTT

d_call: TRBD2
v_call: TRBV29-1
clone_size: .
j_call: TRBJ2-1
cdr3_aa: CKVVGRVYNEQFF
cdr3_nt: TGCAAGGTTGTCGGGAGGGTGTACAATGAGCAGTTCTTC

d_call: .
v_call: TRBV7-8
clone_size: many
j_call: TRBJ1-5
cdr3_aa: CASSLGLDQPQHF
cdr3_nt: TGTGCCAGCAGCTTAGGTTTAGATCAGCCCCAGCATTTT

d_call: TRBD2
v_call: TRBV5-5
clone_size: few
j_call: TRBJ2-1
cdr3_aa: CASSLLGTSGGYNEQFF
cdr3_nt: TGTGCCAGCAGCTTGTTAGGGACTAGCGGGGGGTACAATGAGCAGTTCTTC

d_call: .
v_call: TRBV9
clone_size: few
j_call: TRBJ1-1
cdr3_aa: CASSVGLGSEAFF
cdr3_nt: TGTGCCAGCAGCGTAGGACTAGGGTCTGAAGCTTTCTTT

d_call: .
v_call: TRBV6-1
clone_size: .
j_call: TRBJ2-1
cdr3_aa: CASSDTGYNEQFF
cdr3_nt: TGTGCCAGCAGTGACACAGGCTACAATGAGCAGTTCTTC

d_call: TRBD1
v_call: TRBV20-1
clone_size: many
j_call: TRBJ1-5
cdr3_aa: CSASGDRGGGYLQPQHF
cdr3_nt: TGCAGTGCTAGTGGTGACAGGGGGGGAGGGTATCTTCAGCCCCAGCATTTT

d_call: .
v_call: TRBV3-1
clone_size: .
j_call: TRBJ2-2
cdr3_aa: CASSQAQGQVLFF
cdr3_nt: TGTGCCAGCAGCCAGGCCCAGGGGCAAGTGCTGTTTTTT

d_call: TRBD2
v_call: TRBV6-5
clone_size: once
j_call: TRBJ2-1
cdr3_aa: CASTSSGGRSSYNEQFF
cdr3_nt: TGTGCCAGCACGTCTAGCGGGGGTCGAAGCTCCTACAATGAGCAGTTCTTC

d_call: TRBD1
v_call: TRBV2
clone_size: .
j_call: TRBJ2-4
cdr3_aa: CAINRPDRGLAKNIQYF
cdr3_nt: TGTGCCATAAATCGGCCGGACAGGGGACTAGCCAAAAACATTCAGTACTTC

d_call: .
v_call: TRBV10-3
clone_size: .
j_call: TRBJ1-2
cdr3_aa: CASLPGRVAGYGYTF
cdr3_nt: TGTGCCTCCCTGCCGGGACGCGTTGCAGGATATGGCTACACCTTC

d_call: TRBD2
v_call: TRBV7-3
clone_size: many
j_call: TRBJ2-3
cdr3_aa: CASSLKTGGADTQYF
cdr3_nt: TGTGCCAGCAGCTTAAAGACGGGGGGAGCAGATACGCAGTATTTT

d_call: .
v_call: TRBV7-2
clone_size: many
j_call: TRBJ1-5
cdr3_aa: CASSVRTGNQPQHF
cdr3_nt: TGTGCCAGCAGCGTAAGAACAGGGAATCAGCCCCAGCATTTT

d_call: TRBD2
v_call: TRBV20-1
clone_size: few
j_call: TRBJ2-5
cdr3_aa: CSALTSGGNQETQYF
cdr3_nt: TGCAGTGCTTTGACTAGCGGGGGGAACCAAGAGACCCAGTACTTC

d_call: TRBD1
v_call: TRBV28
clone_size: few
j_call: TRBJ2-1
cdr3_aa: CASSFLGTGGKDGEQFF
cdr3_nt: TGTGCCAGCAGTTTCCTCGGGACAGGGGGTAAAGACGGTGAGCAGTTCTTC

d_call: .
v_call: TRBV20-1
clone_size: few
j_call: TRBJ2-1
cdr3_aa: CSAIPVVSRTYNEQFF
cdr3_nt: TGCAGTGCTATCCCCGTGGTGTCCCGGACCTACAATGAGCAGTTCTTC

d_call: .
v_call: TRBV18
clone_size: many
j_call: TRBJ1-5
cdr3_aa: CASSPPDNNQPQHF
cdr3_nt: TGTGCCAGCTCACCACCGGACAACAATCAGCCCCAGCATTTT

d_call: .
v_call: TRBV10-3
clone_size: few
j_call: TRBJ2-2
cdr3_aa: CAISDGQGPGGELFF
cdr3_nt: TGTGCCATCAGTGATGGGCAGGGGCCCGGCGGGGAGCTGTTTTTT

d_call: .
v_call: TRBV2
clone_size: .
j_call: TRBJ2-3
cdr3_aa: CASSFSGSTDTQYF
cdr3_nt: TGTGCCAGCAGCTTCAGCGGGAGCACAGATACGCAGTATTTT

d_call: TRBD2
v_call: TRBV7-2
clone_size: many
j_call: TRBJ2-1
cdr3_aa: CASSPGLVGRQFF
cdr3_nt: TGTGCCAGCAGCCCCGGACTAGTAGGTCGGCAGTTCTTC

d_call: TRBD2
v_call: TRBV24-1
clone_size: many
j_call: TRBJ2-1
cdr3_aa: CATSGTSGSYEQFF
cdr3_nt: TGTGCCACCAGTGGGACTAGCGGGAGCTATGAGCAGTTCTTC

d_call: .
v_call: TRBV6-6
clone_size: .
j_call: TRBJ2-2
cdr3_aa: CASRFEGTTGELFF
cdr3_nt: TGTGCCAGCAGGTTTGAAGGTACCACCGGGGAGCTGTTTTTT

d_call: .
v_call: TRBV29-1
clone_size: .
j_call: TRBJ2-1
cdr3_aa: CSVGVIGHQHYNEQFF
cdr3_nt: TGCAGCGTGGGGGTTATTGGGCACCAACATTACAATGAGCAGTTCTTC

d_call: .
v_call: TRBV7-2
clone_size: .
j_call: TRBJ2-3
cdr3_aa: CASRTGTYRTDTQYF
cdr3_nt: TGTGCCAGCAGGACCGGGACCTACCGCACAGATACGCAGTATTTT

d_call: TRBD1
v_call: TRBV7-6
clone_size: many
j_call: TRBJ2-3
cdr3_aa: CASSQGSGTASTDTQYF
cdr3_nt: TGTGCCAGCAGCCAAGGATCCGGGACAGCTAGCACAGATACGCAGTATTTT

d_call: .
v_call: TRBV12-3/TRBV12-4
clone_size: many
j_call: TRBJ2-3
cdr3_aa: CASSLGGITDTQYF
cdr3_nt: TGTGCCAGCAGTTTAGGCGGGATCACAGATACGCAGTATTTT

d_call: .
v_call: TRBV20-1
clone_size: many
j_call: TRBJ2-6
cdr3_aa: CSATSRQLFSGANVLTF
cdr3_nt: TGCAGTGCTACATCTCGCCAACTATTCTCTGGGGCCAACGTCCTGACTTTC

d_call: TRBD2
v_call: TRBV28
clone_size: many
j_call: TRBJ2-1
cdr3_aa: CASSLSGGLGRDEQFF
cdr3_nt: TGTGCCAGCAGTTTATCGGGAGGCTTGGGGCGCGATGAGCAGTTCTTC